This T cell receptor beta chain was obtained from a study of OX40 agonist ivuxolimab in advanced cancers. Germline V gene lookup returns CDR1 SEHNR and CDR2 FQNEAQ (reference sequence). This CDR3 is 15 amino acids long. The V and J ends lost 1 base and 1 base respectively, with 10 bases between them. Using immunoSEQ multiplex PCR, the repertoire was profiled, and TCRdb retains in-frame clones only, with some absent. The table lists about 16,000 clones, 86% of them singletons, with around 0.7% in the top ten. J is TRBJ1-2 and V is TRBV7-9; D is ambiguous. This sequence was found in an adult with an advanced solid tumor such as melanoma, head and neck, liver or kidney cancer. The material sequenced was CD4+ or CD8+ T cells sorted from blood, taken in a trial of the OX40 agonist ivuxolimab. CDR3 protein: CASSLGMKNNYGYTF. The DNA for the CDR3 is TGTGCCAGCAGCTTAGGGATGAAGAATAACTATGGCTACACCTTC.